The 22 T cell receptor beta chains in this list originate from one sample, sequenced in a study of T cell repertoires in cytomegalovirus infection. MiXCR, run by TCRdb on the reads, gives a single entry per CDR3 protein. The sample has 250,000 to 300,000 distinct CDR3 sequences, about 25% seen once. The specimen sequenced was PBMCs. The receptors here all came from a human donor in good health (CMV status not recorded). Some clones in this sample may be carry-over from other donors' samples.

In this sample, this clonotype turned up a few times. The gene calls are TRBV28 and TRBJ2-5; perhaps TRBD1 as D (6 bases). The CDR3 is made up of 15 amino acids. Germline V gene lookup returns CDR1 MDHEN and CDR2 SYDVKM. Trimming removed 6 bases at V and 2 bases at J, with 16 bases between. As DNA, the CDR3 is TGTGCCAGCAGGGAAACAGGGTCCCCACAAGAGACCCAGTACTTC. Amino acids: CASRETGSPQETQYF.

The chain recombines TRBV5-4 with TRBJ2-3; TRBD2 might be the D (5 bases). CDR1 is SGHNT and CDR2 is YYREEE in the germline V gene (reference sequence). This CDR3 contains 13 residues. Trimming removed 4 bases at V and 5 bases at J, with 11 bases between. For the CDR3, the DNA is TGTGCCAGCAGCCCGGACTCCGGAGATACGCAGTATTTT. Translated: CASSPDSGDTQYF.

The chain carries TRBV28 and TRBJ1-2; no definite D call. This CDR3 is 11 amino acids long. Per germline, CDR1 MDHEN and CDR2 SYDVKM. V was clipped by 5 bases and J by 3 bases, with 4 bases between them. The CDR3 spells CASSPDYGYTF. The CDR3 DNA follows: TGTGCCAGCAGTCCTGACTATGGCTACACCTTC.

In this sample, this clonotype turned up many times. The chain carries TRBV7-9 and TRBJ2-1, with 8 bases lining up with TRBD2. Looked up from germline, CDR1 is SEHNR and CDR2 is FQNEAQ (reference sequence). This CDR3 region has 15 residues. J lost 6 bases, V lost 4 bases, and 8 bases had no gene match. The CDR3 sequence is CASSSGLADLNEQFF. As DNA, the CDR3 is TGTGCCAGCAGCTCTGGACTAGCCGACCTCAATGAGCAGTTCTTC.

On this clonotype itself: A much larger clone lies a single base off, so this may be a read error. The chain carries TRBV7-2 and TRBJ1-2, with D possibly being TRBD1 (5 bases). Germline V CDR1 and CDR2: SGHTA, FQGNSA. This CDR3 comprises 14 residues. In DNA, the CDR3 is TGTGCCAACAGCTTAGACGACAGACTCTATGGCTACACCTTC. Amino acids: CANSLDDRLYGYTF. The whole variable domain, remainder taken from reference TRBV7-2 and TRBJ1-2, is GAGVSQSPSNKVTEKGKDVELRCDPISGHTALYWYRQSLGQGLEFLIYFQGNSAPDKSGLPSDRFSAERTGGSVSTLTIQRTQQEDSAVYLCANSLDDRLYGYTFGSGTRLTVV.

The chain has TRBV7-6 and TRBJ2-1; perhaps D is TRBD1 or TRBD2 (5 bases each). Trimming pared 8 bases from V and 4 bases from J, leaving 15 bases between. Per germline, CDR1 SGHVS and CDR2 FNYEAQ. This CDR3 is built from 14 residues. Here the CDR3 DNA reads TGTGCCAGCGCCAAGGGGTGGGGGTACAATGAGCAGTTCTTC. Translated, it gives CASAKGWGYNEQFF. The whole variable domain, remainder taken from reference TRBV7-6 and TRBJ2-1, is GAGVSQSPRYKVTKRGQDVALRCDPISGHVSLYWYRQALGQGPEFLTYFNYEAQQDKSGLPNDRFSAERPEGSISTLTIQRTEQRDSAMYRCASAKGWGYNEQFFGPGTRLTVL.

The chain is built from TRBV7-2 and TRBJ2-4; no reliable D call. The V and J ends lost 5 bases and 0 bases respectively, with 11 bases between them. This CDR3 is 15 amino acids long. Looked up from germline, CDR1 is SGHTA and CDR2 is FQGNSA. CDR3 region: CASSILDVAKNIQYF. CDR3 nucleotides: TGTGCCAGCAGCATCCTGGACGTAGCCAAAAACATTCAGTACTTC.

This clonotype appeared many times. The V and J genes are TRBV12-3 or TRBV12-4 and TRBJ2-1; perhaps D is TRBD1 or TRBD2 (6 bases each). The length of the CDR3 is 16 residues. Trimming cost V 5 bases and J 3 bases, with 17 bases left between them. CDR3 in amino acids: CASSPVGGRGYNEQFF. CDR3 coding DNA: TGTGCCAGCAGTCCCGTCGGGGGCCGAGGCTACAATGAGCAGTTCTTC.

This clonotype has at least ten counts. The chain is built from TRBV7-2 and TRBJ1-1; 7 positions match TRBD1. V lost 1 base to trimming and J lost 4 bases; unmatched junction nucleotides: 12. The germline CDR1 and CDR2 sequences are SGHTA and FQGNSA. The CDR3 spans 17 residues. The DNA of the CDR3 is TGTGCCAGCAGCTTAGTTAGGAGGGGGCGGCACGGCACTGAAGCTTTCTTT. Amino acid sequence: CASSLVRRGRHGTEAFF.

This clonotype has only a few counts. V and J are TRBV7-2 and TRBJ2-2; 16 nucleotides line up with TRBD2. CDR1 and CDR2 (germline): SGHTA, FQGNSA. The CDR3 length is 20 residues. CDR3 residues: CATNGPGGLAGGPKSGELFF. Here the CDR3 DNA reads TGTGCTACTAACGGACCGGGGGGACTAGCGGGAGGGCCTAAATCCGGGGAGCTGTTTTTT. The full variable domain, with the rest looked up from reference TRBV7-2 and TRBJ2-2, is GAGVSQSPSNKVTEKGKDVELRCDPISGHTALYWYRQSLGQGLEFLIYFQGNSAPDKSGLPSDRFSAERTGGSVSTLTIQRTQQEDSAVYLCATNGPGGLAGGPKSGELFFGEGSRLTVL.

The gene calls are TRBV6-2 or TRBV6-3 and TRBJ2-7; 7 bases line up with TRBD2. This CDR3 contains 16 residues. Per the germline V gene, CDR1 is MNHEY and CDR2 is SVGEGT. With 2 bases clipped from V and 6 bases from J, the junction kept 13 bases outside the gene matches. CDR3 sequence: CASSYGEGGLRSEQYF. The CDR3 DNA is TGTGCCAGCAGTTACGGGGAGGGAGGTTTGAGGTCCGAGCAGTACTTC.

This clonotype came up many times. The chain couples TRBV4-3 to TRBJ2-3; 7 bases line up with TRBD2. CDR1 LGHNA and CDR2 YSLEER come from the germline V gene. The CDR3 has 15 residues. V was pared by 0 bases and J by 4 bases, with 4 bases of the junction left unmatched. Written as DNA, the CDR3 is TGCGCCAGCAGCCAAGACGCGGGAGCTGCAGATACGCAGTATTTT. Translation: CASSQDAGAADTQYF.

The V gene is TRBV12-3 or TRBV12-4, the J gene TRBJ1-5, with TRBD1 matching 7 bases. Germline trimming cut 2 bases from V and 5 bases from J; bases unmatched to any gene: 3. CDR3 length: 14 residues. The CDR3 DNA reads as TGTGCCAGCAGTTTATCAGGGACAGATCAGCCCCAGCATTTT. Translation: CASSLSGTDQPQHF.

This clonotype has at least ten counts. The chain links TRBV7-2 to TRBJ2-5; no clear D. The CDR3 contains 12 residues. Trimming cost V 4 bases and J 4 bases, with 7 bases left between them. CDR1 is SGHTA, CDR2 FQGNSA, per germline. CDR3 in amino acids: CASSYPSETQYF. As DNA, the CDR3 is TGTGCCAGCAGCTACCCCTCAGAGACCCAGTACTTC.

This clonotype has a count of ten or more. The CDR3 here is CASSLDPGERQPQHF. The DNA for the CDR3 is TGTGCCAGCAGCTTAGATCCGGGTGAGAGGCAGCCCCAGCATTTT. The V call is TRBV11-2, the J call TRBJ1-5; D is ambiguous. CDR1 is SGHAT and CDR2 is FQNNGV in the germline V gene. The germline V and J ends were trimmed by 0 bases and 7 bases, with 13 bases remaining between them. The CDR3 extends over 15 amino acids.

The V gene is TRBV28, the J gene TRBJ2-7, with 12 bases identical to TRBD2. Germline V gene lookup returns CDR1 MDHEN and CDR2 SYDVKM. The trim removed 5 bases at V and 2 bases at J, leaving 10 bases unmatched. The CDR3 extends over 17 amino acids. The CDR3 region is CASSALAGGPRTYEQYF. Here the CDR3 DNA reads TGTGCCAGCAGTGCGCTAGCGGGGGGGCCGAGGACCTACGAGCAGTACTTC. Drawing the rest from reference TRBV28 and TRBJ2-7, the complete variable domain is DVKVTQSSRYLVKRTGEKVFLECVQDMDHENMFWYRQDPGLGLRLIYFSYDVKMKEKGDIPEGYSVSREKKERFSLILESASTNQTSMYLCASSALAGGPRTYEQYFGPGTRLTVT.

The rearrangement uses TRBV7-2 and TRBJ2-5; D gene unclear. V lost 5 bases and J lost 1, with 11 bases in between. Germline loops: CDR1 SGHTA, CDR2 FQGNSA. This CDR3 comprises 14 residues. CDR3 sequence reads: CASSPWAPQETQYF. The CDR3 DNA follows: TGTGCCAGCAGCCCCTGGGCCCCCCAAGAGACCCAGTACTTC.

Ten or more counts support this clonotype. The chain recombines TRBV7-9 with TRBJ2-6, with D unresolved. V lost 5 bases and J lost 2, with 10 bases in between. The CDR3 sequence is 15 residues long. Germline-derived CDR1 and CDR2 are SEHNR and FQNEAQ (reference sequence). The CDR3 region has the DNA TGTGCCAGCAGCCGGACGGCTCCTGGGGCCAACGTCCTGACTTTC. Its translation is CASSRTAPGANVLTF.

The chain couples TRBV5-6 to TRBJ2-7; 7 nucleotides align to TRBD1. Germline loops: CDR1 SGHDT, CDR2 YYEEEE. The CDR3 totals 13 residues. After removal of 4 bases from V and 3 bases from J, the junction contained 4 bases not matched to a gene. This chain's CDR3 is CASSPGQRYEQYF. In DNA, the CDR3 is TGTGCCAGCAGCCCGGGACAGCGCTACGAGCAGTACTTC.

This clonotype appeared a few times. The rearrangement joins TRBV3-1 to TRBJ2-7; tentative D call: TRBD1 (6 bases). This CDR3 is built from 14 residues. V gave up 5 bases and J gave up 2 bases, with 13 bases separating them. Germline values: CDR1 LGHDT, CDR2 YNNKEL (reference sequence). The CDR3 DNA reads TGTGCCAGCAGCGGACGACAGGTCCCCTACGAGCAGTACTTC. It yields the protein CASSGRQVPYEQYF.

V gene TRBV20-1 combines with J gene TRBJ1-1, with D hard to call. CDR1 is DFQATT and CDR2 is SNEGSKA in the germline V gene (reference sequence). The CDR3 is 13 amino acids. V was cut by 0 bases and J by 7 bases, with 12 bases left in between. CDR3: CSARDPRKGEAFF. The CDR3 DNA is TGCAGTGCTAGAGACCCCAGAAAGGGTGAAGCTTTCTTT.

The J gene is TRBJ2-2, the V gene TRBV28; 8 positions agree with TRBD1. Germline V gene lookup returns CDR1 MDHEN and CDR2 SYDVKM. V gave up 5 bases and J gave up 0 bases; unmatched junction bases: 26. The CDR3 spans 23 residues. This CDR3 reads CASSNIYSMGDRIRNTNTGELFF. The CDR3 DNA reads TGTGCCAGCAGTAACATTTATAGTATGGGGGACAGGATTCGCAATACGAACACCGGGGAGCTGTTTTTT. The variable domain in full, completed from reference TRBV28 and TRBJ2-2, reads DVKVTQSSRYLVKRTGEKVFLECVQDMDHENMFWYRQDPGLGLRLIYFSYDVKMKEKGDIPEGYSVSREKKERFSLILESASTNQTSMYLCASSNIYSMGDRIRNTNTGELFFGEGSRLTVL.